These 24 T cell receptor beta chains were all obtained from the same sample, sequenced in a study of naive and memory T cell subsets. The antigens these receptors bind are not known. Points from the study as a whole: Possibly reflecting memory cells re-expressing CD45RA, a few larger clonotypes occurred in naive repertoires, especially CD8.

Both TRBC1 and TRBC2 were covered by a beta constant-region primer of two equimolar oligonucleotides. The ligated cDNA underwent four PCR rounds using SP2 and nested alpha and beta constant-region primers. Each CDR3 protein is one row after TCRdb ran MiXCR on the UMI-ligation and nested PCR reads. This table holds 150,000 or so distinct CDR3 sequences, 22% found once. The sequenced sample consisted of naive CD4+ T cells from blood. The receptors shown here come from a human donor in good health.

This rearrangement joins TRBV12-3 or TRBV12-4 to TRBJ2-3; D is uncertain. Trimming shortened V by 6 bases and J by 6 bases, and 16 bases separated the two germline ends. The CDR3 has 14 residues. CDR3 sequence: CASRPQLIADTQYF. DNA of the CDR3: TGTGCCAGCAGGCCTCAACTCATCGCCGATACGCAGTATTTT.

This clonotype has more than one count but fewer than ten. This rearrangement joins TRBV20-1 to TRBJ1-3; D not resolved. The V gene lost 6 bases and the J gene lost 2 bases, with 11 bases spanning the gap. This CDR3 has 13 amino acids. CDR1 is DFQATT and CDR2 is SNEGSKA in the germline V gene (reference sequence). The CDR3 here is CSATPQAGNTIYF. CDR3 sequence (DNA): TGCAGTGCCACTCCCCAAGCTGGAAACACCATATATTTT.

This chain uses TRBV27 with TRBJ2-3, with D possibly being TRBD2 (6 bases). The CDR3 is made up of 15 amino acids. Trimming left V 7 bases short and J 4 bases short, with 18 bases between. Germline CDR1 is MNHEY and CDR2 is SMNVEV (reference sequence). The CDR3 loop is CASTLGGGRADTQYF. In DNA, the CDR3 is TGTGCCAGCACGTTGGGGGGAGGCAGAGCAGATACGCAGTATTTT.

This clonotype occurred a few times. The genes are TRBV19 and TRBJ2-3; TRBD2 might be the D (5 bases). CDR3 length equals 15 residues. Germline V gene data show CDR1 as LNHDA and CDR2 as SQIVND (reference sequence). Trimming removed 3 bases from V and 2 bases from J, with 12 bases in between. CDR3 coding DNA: TGTGCCAGTAGTATTGGACCGGGGATCACAGATACGCAGTATTTT. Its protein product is CASSIGPGITDTQYF.

CDR3 coding DNA: TGCGCCAGCAGCCAAGTAGCGGAGTCAAACAATGAGCAGTTCTTC. Translating it yields CASSQVAESNNEQFF. The gene calls are TRBV4-3 and TRBJ2-1; D is possibly TRBD2 (6 bases). Germline V CDR1 and CDR2: LGHNA, YSLEER. This CDR3 region has 15 residues. Trimming pared 1 base from V and 5 bases from J, leaving 12 bases between.

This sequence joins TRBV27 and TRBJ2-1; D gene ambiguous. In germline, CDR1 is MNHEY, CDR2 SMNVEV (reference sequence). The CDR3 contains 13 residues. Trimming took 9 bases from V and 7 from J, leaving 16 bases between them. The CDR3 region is CASRVPPRNEQFF. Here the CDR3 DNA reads TGTGCCAGTCGGGTCCCCCCAAGGAATGAGCAGTTCTTC.

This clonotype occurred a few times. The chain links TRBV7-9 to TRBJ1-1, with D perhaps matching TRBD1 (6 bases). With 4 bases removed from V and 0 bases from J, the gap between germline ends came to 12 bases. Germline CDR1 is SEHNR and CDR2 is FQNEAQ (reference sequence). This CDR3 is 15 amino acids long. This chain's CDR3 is CASSSRRGMNTEAFF. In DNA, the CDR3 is TGTGCCAGCAGCTCCCGGAGGGGGATGAACACTGAAGCTTTCTTT.

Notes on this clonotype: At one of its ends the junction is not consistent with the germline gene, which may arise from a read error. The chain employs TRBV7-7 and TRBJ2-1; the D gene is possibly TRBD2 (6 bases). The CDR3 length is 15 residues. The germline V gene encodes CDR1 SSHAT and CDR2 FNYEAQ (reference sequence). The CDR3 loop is CASSPDWGVKNEQFF. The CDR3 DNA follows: TGTGCTAGCAGCCCAGACTGGGGGGTCAAGAATGAGCAGTTCTTC.

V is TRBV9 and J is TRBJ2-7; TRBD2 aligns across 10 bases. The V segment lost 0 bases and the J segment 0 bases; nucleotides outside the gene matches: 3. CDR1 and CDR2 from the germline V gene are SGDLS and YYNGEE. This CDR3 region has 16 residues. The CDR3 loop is CASSVDIAGGSYEQYF. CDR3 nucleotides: TGTGCCAGCAGCGTAGACATAGCGGGAGGCTCCTACGAGCAGTACTTC.

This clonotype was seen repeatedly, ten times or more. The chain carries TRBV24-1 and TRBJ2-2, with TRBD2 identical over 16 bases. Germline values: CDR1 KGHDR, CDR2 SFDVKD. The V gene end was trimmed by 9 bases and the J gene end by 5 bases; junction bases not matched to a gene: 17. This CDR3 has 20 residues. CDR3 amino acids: CATGGGGTSGRAETTGELFF. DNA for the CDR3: TGTGCCACCGGGGGTGGCGGGACTAGCGGGAGGGCCGAGACAACCGGGGAGCTGTTTTTT.

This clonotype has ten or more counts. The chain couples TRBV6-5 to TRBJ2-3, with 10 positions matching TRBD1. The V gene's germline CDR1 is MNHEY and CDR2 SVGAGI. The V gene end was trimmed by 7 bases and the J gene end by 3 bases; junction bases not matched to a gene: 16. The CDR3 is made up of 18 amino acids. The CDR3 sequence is CASKGKPYDRGRTDTQYF. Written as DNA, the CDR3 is TGTGCCAGCAAAGGAAAACCGTATGACAGGGGGCGTACAGATACGCAGTATTTT.

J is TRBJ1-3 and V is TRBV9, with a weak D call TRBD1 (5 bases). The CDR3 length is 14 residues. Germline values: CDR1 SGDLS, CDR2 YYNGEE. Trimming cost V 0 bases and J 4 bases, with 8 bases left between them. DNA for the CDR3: TGTGCCAGCAGCGTAGCTGGGACGGGAAACACCATATATTTT. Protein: CASSVAGTGNTIYF. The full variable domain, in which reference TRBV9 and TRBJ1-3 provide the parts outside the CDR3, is DSGVTQTPKHLITATGQRVTLRCSPRSGDLSVYWYQQSLDQGLQFLIQYYNGEERAKGNILERFSAQQFPDLHSELNLSSLELGDSALYFCASSVAGTGNTIYFGEGSWLTVV.

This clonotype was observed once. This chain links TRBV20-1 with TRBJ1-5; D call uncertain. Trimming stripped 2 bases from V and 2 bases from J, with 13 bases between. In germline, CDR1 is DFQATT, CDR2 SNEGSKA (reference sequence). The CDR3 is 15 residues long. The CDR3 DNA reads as TGCAGTGCTAGATATGCGGGCGGACGCAATCAGCCCCAGCATTTT. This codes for CSARYAGGRNQPQHF.

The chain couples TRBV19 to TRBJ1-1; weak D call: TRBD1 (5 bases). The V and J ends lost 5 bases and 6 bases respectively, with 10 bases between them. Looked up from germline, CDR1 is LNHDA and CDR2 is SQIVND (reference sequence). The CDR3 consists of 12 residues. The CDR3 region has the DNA TGTGCCAGTAGTGGGTGGGGCCCTGAAGCTTTCTTT. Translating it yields CASSGWGPEAFF.

The CDR3 nucleotides read TGTGCCAGCAGCTTAGCGGGGGCCAGAAACGCTGAAGCTTTCTTT. Translation gives CASSLAGARNAEAFF. The genes are TRBV13 and TRBJ1-1; possibly TRBD1 for D (6 bases). Trimming left V 1 base short and J 6 bases short, with 15 bases between. CDR1 is PRHDT, CDR2 FYEKMQ, per germline (reference sequence). The length of the CDR3 is 15 residues.

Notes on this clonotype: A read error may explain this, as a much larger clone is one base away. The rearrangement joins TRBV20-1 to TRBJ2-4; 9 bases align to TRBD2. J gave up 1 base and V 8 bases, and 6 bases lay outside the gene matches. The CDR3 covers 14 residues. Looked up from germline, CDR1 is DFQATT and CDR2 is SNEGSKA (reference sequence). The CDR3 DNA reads TGCAGTTATGTAGCGGGAGTGGCCAAAAACATTCAGTACTTC. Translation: CSYVAGVAKNIQYF.

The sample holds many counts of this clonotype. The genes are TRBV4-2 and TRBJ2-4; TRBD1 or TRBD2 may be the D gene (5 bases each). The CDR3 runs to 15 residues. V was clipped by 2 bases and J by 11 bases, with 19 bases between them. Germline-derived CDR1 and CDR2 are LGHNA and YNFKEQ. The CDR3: CASSQSTGREGFQYF. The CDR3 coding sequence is TGTGCCAGCAGCCAATCAACGGGACGTGAAGGATTTCAGTACTTC.

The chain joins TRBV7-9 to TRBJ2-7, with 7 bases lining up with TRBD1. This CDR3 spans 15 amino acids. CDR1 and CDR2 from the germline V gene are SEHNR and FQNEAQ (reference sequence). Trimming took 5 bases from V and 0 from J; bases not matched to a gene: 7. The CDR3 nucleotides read TGTGCCAGCAGCCTGGGGGACAGTACCTCCTACGAGCAGTACTTC. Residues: CASSLGDSTSYEQYF.

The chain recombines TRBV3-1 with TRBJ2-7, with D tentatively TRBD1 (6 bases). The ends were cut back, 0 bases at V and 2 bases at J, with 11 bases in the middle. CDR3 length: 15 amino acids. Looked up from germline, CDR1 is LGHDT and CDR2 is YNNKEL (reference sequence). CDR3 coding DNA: TGTGCCAGCAGCCAAGAACAGGGTTGGGCCTACGAGCAGTACTTC. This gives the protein CASSQEQGWAYEQYF.

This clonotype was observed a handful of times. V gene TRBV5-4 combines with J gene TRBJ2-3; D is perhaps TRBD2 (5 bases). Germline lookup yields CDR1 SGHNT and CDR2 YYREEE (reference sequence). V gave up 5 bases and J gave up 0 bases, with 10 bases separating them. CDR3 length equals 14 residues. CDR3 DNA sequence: TGTGCCAGCAGGATAGCGCCTAGCACAGATACGCAGTATTTT. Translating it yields CASRIAPSTDTQYF.

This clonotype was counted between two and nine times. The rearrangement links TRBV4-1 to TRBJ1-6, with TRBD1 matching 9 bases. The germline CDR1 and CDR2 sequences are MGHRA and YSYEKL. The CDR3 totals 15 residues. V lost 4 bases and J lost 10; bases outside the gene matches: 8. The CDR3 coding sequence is TGCGCCAGCAGCCGCGGACAGGGGATTGGATCACCCCTCCACTTT. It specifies CASSRGQGIGSPLHF.

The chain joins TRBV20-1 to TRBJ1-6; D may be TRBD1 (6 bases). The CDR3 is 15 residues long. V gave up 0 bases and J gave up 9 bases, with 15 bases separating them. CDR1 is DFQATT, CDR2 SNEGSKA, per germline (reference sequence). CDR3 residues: CSAREKKGGSSPLHF. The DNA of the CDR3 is TGCAGTGCTAGAGAGAAAAAGGGGGGAAGTTCACCCCTCCACTTT.

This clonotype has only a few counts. This chain's CDR3 is CASSFRAGTYEQYF. As DNA, the CDR3 is TGTGCCAGCAGCTTCCGGGCCGGGACCTACGAGCAGTACTTC. The chain links TRBV11-1 to TRBJ2-7; a weak D match, TRBD2 (5 bases). CDR1 is SGHAT and CDR2 is FQDESV in the germline V gene (reference sequence). V lost 3 bases and J 2 bases, leaving 11 bases between the germline ends. The CDR3 totals 14 residues. The whole variable domain, filled in from reference TRBV11-1 and TRBJ2-7, reads EAEVAQSPRYKITEKSQAVAFWCDPISGHATLYWYRQILGQGPELLVQFQDESVVDDSQLPKDRFSAERLKGVDSTLKIQPAELGDSAMYLCASSFRAGTYEQYFGPGTRLTVT.

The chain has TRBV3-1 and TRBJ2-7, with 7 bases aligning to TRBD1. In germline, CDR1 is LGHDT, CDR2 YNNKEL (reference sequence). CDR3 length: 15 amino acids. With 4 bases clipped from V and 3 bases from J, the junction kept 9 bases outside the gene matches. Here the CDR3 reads CASSLRDSGNYEQYF. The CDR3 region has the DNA TGTGCCAGCAGCCTACGGGACAGCGGTAACTACGAGCAGTACTTC.